A selection of T cell receptor beta chains follows, all from one sample in a study of a mutant IDH1 vaccine in newly diagnosed glioma. Profiling relied on immunoSEQ multiplex PCR, and the TCRdb table lists in-frame clones only, not all of them. Altogether tens of thousands of clones are present, 91% being singletons, with the ten largest covering 2% to 3%. This specimen consisted of PBMCs, obtained from a glioma patient treated with radiotherapy, temozolomide or both. These receptors all come from a man aged 45-65 years with glioma. CDR3s include the opening cysteine and the closing phenylalanine or tryptophan. D genes are given only for firm matches. Size tells how often a clone was seen (once, few, many) or the class of an expanded clone, and some rows leave it out.

V: TRBV9
D: TRBD1
J: TRBJ1-5
size: NA
DNA: TGTGCCAGCAGCGTAGTAGGGGACAGGGGTAGTCGTCAGCCCCAGCATTTT
CDR3: CASSVVGDRGSRQPQHF

V: TRBV19
D: TRBD1
J: TRBJ2-7
size: NA
DNA: TGTGCCAGTAGTATCGGACAGGGCGAGCAGTACTTC
CDR3: CASSIGQGEQYF

V: TRBV4-3
D: NA
J: TRBJ1-1
size: few
DNA: TGCGCCAGCAGCCAAGATAGGGCAGAGAAAGCTTTCTTT
CDR3: CASSQDRAEKAFF

V: TRBV6-6
D: NA
J: TRBJ1-3
size: NA
DNA: TGTGCCAGCAGTCTGGAGGAGGGCCGGGACACCATATATTTT
CDR3: CASSLEEGRDTIYF

V: TRBV25-1
D: TRBD1
J: TRBJ2-7
size: NA
DNA: TGTGCCAGCAGTGAGGCCGGGACAGGGCGATACGAGCAGTACTTC
CDR3: CASSEAGTGRYEQYF

V: TRBV4-3
D: NA
J: TRBJ1-2
size: NA
DNA: TGCGCCAGCAGCCCCCTACCAGGGTCCCTAAATGGCTACACCTTC
CDR3: CASSPLPGSLNGYTF

V: TRBV9
D: TRBD1
J: TRBJ1-3
size: NA
DNA: TGTGCCAGCAGCTTAGGACAGGGCCCGCGAGAGGGAAACACCATATATTTT
CDR3: CASSLGQGPREGNTIYF

V: TRBV10-2
D: TRBD2
J: TRBJ2-3
size: NA
DNA: TGCGCCAGCAGTGGGGGACTAGCGATGGACGCGCAGTATTTT
CDR3: CASSGGLAMDAQYF

V: TRBV7-6
D: NA
J: TRBJ1-5
size: NA
DNA: TGTGCCAGCAGCTTAAGCGGGAGCCAAAATCAGCCCCAGCATTTT
CDR3: CASSLSGSQNQPQHF

V: TRBV15
D: NA
J: TRBJ2-7
size: NA
DNA: TGTGCCACCAGCAGAACTAATAGAGGCGAGCAGTACTTC
CDR3: CATSRTNRGEQYF

V: TRBV7-9
D: TRBD1
J: TRBJ1-2
size: NA
DNA: TGTGCCAGCAGCGCAGGGGGGATAGCTAACTATGGCTACACCTTC
CDR3: CASSAGGIANYGYTF

V: TRBV7-9
D: NA
J: TRBJ2-1
size: NA
DNA: TGTGCCAGCAGCCAAGGGGGCGGGAGTGGGTACAATGAGCAGTTCTTC
CDR3: CASSQGGGSGYNEQFF

V: TRBV30
D: NA
J: TRBJ1-4
size: few
DNA: TGTGCCTGGAGTGTACGAGGGACACTAAATGAAAAACTGTTTTTT
CDR3: CAWSVRGTLNEKLFF